This T cell receptor beta chain was identified during a study of T-cell memory formation after mild COVID-19. Study-level results: Clones that contracted clustered mainly in CM and EM if CD4+ and in EMRA if CD8+.

Via MiXCR, TCRdb re-called the 5' RACE reads, giving one row per CDR3 protein. The table has roughly 600,000 distinct CDR3 sequences, roughly 18% seen once; the top ten hold about 12%. The CDR3 is 15 amino acids. V dropped 3 bases and J dropped 3 bases, with 11 bases sitting between them. Germline assignment: CDR1 SNHLY and CDR2 FYNNEI. This clonotype appeared a few times. The antigen remains undetermined. This chain uses TRBV2 with TRBJ1-4; possibly TRBD1 for D (5 bases). This TCR was sampled from an adult woman who had mild COVID-19 (a few samples of this study predate the infection). Cell type and time point are not known. Specimen: PBMCs or a T cell subset sorted from them (not recorded which). CDR3 nucleotide sequence: TGTGCCAGCAGTGACCTAGGGGATGCTAATGAAAAACTGTTTTTT. Protein: CASSDLGDANEKLFF.